Described below is a single T cell receptor beta chain sequence and its context. The CDR3 covers 16 residues. In the study's own analysis: The authors estimated nucleated cell counts from reference gene primer amplification. TCRdb's copy holds only in-frame clones and misses some; the assay was immunoSEQ multiplex PCR. The V and J calls and clone size are taken from that table; D and trimming were inferred from the DNA. The data hold fewer than 25,000 clones, with around nine tenths observed a single time. This entry comes from a study of blood T cell repertoires in COVID-19. Study summary: Specimens from acute and convalescent COVID-19 originated in the United States, Italy and Spain. T cells, B-cell-depleted T cells, or PBMCs supplied cDNA or gDNA.

The chain carries TRBV21-1 and TRBJ2-3; TRBD1, the D gene given by the table, was not confirmed from the DNA. TRBV21-1 is assigned pseudogene status. The source of this sequence is a human donor in a cohort sampled during active COVID-19. The donor label of this sample is uncertain. The sequencing input was peripheral blood. DNA for the CDR3: TGTGCCAGCAGCGCAGACAGGGTCCTGGTTACGGATACGCAGTATTTT. Its translation is CASSADRVLVTDTQYF.